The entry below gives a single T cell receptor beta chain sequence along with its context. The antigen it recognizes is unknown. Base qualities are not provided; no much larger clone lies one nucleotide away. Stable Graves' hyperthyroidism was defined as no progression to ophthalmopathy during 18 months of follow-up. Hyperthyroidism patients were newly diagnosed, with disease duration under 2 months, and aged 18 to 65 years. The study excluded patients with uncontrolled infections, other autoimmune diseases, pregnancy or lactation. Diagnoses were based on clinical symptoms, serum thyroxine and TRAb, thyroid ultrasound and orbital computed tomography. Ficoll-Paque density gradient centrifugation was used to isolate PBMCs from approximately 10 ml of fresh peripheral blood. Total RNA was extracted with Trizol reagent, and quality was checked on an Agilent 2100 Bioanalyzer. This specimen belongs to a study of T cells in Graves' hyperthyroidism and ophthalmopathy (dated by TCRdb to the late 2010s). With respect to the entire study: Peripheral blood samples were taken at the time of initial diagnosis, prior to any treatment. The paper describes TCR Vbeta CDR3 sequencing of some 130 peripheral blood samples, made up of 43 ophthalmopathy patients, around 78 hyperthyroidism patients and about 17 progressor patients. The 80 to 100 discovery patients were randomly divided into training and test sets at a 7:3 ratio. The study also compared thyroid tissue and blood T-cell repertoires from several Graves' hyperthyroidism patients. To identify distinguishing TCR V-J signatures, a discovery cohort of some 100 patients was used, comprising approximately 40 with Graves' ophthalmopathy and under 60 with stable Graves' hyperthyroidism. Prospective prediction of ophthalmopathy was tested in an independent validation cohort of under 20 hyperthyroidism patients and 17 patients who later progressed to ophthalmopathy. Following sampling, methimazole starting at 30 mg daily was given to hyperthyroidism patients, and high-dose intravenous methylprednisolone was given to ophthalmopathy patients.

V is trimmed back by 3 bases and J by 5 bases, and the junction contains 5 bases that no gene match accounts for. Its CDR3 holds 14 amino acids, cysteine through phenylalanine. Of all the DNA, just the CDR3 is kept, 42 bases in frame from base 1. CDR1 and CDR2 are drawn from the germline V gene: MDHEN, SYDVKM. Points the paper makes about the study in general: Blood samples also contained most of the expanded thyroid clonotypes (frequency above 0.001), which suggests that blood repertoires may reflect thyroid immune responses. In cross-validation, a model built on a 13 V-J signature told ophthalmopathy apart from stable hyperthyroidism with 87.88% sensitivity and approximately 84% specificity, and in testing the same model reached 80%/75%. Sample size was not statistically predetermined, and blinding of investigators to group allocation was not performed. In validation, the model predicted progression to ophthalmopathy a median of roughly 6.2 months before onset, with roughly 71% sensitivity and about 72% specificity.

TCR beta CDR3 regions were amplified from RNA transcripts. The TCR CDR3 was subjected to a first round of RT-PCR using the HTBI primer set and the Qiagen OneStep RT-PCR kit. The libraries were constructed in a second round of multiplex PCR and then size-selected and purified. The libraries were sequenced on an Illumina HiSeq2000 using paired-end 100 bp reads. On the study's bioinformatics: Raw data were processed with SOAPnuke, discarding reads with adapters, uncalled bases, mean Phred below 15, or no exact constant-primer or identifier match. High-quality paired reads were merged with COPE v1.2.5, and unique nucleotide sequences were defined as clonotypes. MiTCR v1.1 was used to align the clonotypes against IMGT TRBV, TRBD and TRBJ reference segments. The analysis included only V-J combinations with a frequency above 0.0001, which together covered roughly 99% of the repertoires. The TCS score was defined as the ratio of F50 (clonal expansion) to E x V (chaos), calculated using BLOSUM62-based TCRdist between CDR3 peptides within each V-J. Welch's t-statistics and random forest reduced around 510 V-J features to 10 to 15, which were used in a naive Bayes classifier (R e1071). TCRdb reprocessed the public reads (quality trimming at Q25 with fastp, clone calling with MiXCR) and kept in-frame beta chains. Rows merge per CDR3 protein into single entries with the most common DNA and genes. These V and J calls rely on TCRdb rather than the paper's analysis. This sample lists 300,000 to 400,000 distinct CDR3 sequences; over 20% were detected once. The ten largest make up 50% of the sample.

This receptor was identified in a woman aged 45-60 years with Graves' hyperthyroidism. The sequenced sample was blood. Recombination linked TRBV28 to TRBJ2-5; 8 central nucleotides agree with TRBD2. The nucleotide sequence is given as TGTGCCAGCAGTTTGGCGGGACTAGGGGAGACCCAGTACTTC. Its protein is CASSLAGLGETQYF.